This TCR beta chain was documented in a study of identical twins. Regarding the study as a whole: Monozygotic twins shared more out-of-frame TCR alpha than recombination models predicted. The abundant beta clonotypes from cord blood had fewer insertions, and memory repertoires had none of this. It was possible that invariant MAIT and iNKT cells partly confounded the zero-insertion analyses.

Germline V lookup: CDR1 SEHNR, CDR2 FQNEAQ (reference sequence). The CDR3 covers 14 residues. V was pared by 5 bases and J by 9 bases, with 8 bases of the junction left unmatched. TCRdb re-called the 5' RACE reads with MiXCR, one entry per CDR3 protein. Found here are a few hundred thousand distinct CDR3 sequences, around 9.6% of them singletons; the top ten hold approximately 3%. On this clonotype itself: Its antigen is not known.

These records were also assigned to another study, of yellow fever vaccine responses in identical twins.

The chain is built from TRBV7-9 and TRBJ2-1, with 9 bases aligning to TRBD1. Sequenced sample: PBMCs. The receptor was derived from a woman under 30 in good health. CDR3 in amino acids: CASSARDRVTEQFF. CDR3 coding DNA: TGTGCCAGCAGCGCCCGGGACAGGGTTACTGAGCAGTTCTTC.